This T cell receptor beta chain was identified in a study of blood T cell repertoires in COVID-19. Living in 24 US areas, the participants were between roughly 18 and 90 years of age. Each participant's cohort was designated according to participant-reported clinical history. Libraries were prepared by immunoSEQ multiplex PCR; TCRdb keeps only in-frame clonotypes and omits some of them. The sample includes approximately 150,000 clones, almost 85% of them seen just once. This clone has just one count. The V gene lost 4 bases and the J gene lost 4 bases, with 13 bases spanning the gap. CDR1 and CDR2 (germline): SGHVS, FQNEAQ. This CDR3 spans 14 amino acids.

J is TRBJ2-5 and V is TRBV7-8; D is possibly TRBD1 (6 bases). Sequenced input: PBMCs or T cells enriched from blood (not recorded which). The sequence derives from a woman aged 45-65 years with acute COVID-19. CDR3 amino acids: CASSYDRTSETQYF. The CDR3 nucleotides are TGTGCCAGCAGCTACGACAGGACATCAGAGACCCAGTACTTC. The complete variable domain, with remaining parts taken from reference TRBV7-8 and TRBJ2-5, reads GAGVSQSPRYKVAKRGQDVALRCDPISGHVSLFWYQQALGQGPEFLTYFQNEAQLDKSGLPSDRFFAERPEGSVSTLKIQRTQQEDSAVYLCASSYDRTSETQYFGPGTRLLVL.